The 26 T cell receptor beta chains presented below share a single source sample, sequenced in a study of T-cell reconstitution after alpha-beta-depleted transplantation in children. Preparation of the TCRbeta library was carried out with unique molecular identifiers. TCRdb itself ran the PCR reads through MiXCR, one entry per CDR3 protein. The table shows around 210,000 distinct CDR3 sequences, with about 7% occurring only once. Source: PBMCs, taken before TCRalphabeta/CD19-depleted stem cell transplant. The receptors originated from a boy younger than 10 with acute lymphoblastic leukemia, due to receive a stem cell transplant.

This chain links TRBV7-9 with TRBJ2-1; no clear D gene. V lost 3 bases, J lost 10 bases, and 10 bases lay in between. The germline V gene has CDR1 SEHNR and CDR2 FQNEAQ (reference sequence). The CDR3 sequence is 12 residues long. The CDR3 region has the DNA TGTGCCAGCAGCTTGGGTTTCGAGGAGCAGTTCTTC. Protein sequence: CASSLGFEEQFF.

The table lists this clonotype with many counts. J is TRBJ2-1 and V is TRBV9; TRBD2 aligns across 10 bases. With 0 bases clipped from V and 10 bases from J, the junction kept 4 bases outside the gene matches. The CDR3 consists of 14 residues. Germline lookup yields CDR1 SGDLS and CDR2 YYNGEE. CDR3 nucleotides: TGTGCCAGCAGCGTAGGGACTAGCGGATTCGAGCAGTTCTTC. Translation gives CASSVGTSGFEQFF.

V is TRBV7-2 and J is TRBJ2-2, with D maybe TRBD1 (6 bases). Per germline, CDR1 SGHTA and CDR2 FQGNSA. The V end was cut by 5 bases, the J end by 6 bases, with 19 bases between. The CDR3 loop spans 16 amino acids. The CDR3 region is CASSNRPGEIPGELFF. The CDR3 nucleotides are TGTGCCAGCAGCAATCGCCCAGGGGAAATCCCCGGGGAGCTGTTTTTT.

This clonotype has only a few counts. The V and J genes are TRBV27 and TRBJ2-7; D call uncertain. Trimming took 5 bases from V and 0 from J, leaving 8 bases between them. This CDR3 is 13 amino acids long. The germline CDR1 and CDR2 sequences are MNHEY and SMNVEV (reference sequence). Here the CDR3 DNA reads TGTGCCAGCAGTGACGGCCCCTCCTACGAGCAGTACTTC. It encodes CASSDGPSYEQYF.

The table lists this clonotype with many counts. The chain employs TRBV6-1 and TRBJ2-1, with 8 bases fitting TRBD1. V gave up 6 bases and J gave up 5 bases; unmatched junction bases: 15. The germline CDR1 and CDR2 sequences are MNHNS and SASEGT. The CDR3 totals 17 residues. The CDR3 spells CASRHTSGGALDNEQFF. The CDR3 nucleotides read TGTGCCAGCAGACACACCTCAGGGGGCGCATTAGACAATGAGCAGTTCTTC.

About this clonotype itself: A much larger clone sits a single nucleotide away, making a read error possible. The chain carries TRBV21-1 and TRBJ1-2. TRBV21-1 is flagged as a pseudogene. The CDR3 length is 15 residues. CDR3 loop: CASIKARRRDYGYTF. The CDR3 coding sequence is TGTGCCAGCATCAAAGCGCGCAGGAGAGACTATGGCTACACCTTC.

This clonotype has more than one count but fewer than ten. The rearrangement joins TRBV3-1 to TRBJ1-4; no definite D call. The V and J ends lost 4 bases and 10 bases respectively, with 28 bases between them. CDR1 is LGHDT and CDR2 is YNNKEL in the germline V gene (reference sequence). CDR3 length: 18 amino acids. This chain's CDR3 is CASSRDHRADTSVGKLFF. The CDR3 nucleotides are TGTGCCAGCAGCCGGGATCATAGGGCAGACACGTCAGTTGGAAAACTGTTTTTT.

Turning to this clonotype: A much larger clone sits a single nucleotide away, making a read error possible. The chain uses TRBV29-1 and TRBJ1-2; D may be TRBD1 (5 bases). Germline V lookup: CDR1 SQVTM, CDR2 ANQGSEA. With 5 bases removed from V and 2 bases from J, the gap between germline ends came to 12 bases. The CDR3 sequence is 13 residues long. DNA of the CDR3: TGCAGCGTTCCCAGGACATGGAACTATGGCTACACCTTC. Translated, it gives CSVPRTWNYGYTF.

Ten or more counts support this clonotype. The chain carries TRBV7-2 and TRBJ2-7; TRBD1 aligns across 10 bases. Germline-derived CDR1 and CDR2 are SGHTA and FQGNSA. This CDR3 has 13 residues. V was clipped by 8 bases and J by 2 bases; unmatched bases: 3. CDR3 amino acids: CASQGQGAYEQYF. The CDR3 nucleotides read TGTGCCAGCCAAGGACAGGGGGCCTACGAGCAGTACTTC.

The V call is TRBV12-3 or TRBV12-4, the J call TRBJ1-1; weak D call: TRBD1 (6 bases). V shed 5 bases and J shed 6 bases, with 10 bases lying between them. The CDR3 length is 12 residues. The CDR3: CASSQTGSEAFF. As DNA, the CDR3 is TGTGCCAGCAGTCAAACAGGGTCTGAAGCTTTCTTT.

The chain links TRBV5-6 to TRBJ1-3; D may be TRBD1 (5 bases). V was shortened by 3 bases and J by 5 bases, with 15 bases between the two germline ends. The germline V gene encodes CDR1 SGHDT and CDR2 YYEEEE. This CDR3 has 15 residues. CDR3 nucleotides: TGTGCCAGCAGCTCCGGGACGAGGGATAGAAACACCATATATTTT. Translating it yields CASSSGTRDRNTIYF. Combining the CDR3 with reference TRBV5-6 and TRBJ1-3 gives the whole variable domain DAGVTQSPTHLIKTRGQQVTLRCSPKSGHDTVSWYQQALGQGPQFIFQYYEEEERQRGNFPDRFSGHQFPNYSSELNVNALLLGDSALYLCASSSGTRDRNTIYFGEGSWLTVV.

Ten or more counts support this clonotype. V is TRBV5-4 and J is TRBJ2-5; the D is unclear. The germline V gene has CDR1 SGHNT and CDR2 YYREEE (reference sequence). The V gene lost 1 base and the J gene lost 5 bases, with 27 bases spanning the gap. The CDR3 covers 19 residues. CDR3 region: CASSLPTVVRSNSRETQYF. In DNA form, the CDR3 reads TGTGCCAGCAGCTTGCCGACCGTCGTGCGCAGTAACTCCCGGGAGACCCAGTACTTC.

This clonotype was counted ten times or more. The rearrangement uses TRBV12-3 or TRBV12-4 and TRBJ2-1; a weak D match, TRBD1 (5 bases). This CDR3 contains 16 residues. Trimming took 2 bases from V and 5 from J, leaving 16 bases between them. CDR3 sequence: CASSLSESGLDNEQFF. The CDR3 DNA reads as TGTGCCAGCAGTTTATCCGAATCAGGGTTAGACAATGAGCAGTTCTTC.

Many counts were recorded for this clonotype. This chain connects TRBV4-1 to TRBJ2-7; TRBD1 matches at 7 bases. The germline gives CDR1 MGHRA, CDR2 YSYEKL. This CDR3 has 11 residues. Trimming at V came to 8 bases and at J to 6 bases, leaving 4 bases not matched to a gene. The CDR3 reads CASAEGAEQYF. The CDR3 DNA is TGCGCCAGCGCTGAGGGGGCCGAGCAGTACTTC.

The rearrangement links TRBV20-1 to TRBJ2-2, with 14 bases fitting TRBD2. The CDR3 totals 19 residues. J lost 3 bases, V lost 6 bases, and 15 bases had no gene match. Germline values: CDR1 DFQATT, CDR2 SNEGSKA (reference sequence). CDR3 bases: TGCAGTGCCCAGCCTCCGGGACTAGCGGGAGAGTGGGACACCGGGGAGCTGTTTTTT. Translation: CSAQPPGLAGEWDTGELFF.

This clonotype has ten or more counts. The chain uses TRBV2 and TRBJ2-2; 8 bases are a match to TRBD1. The germline gives CDR1 SNHLY, CDR2 FYNNEI. The V segment lost 7 bases and the J segment 3 bases; nucleotides outside the gene matches: 10. This CDR3 comprises 16 residues. CDR3: CASTARGPIDTGELFF. CDR3 DNA: TGTGCCAGCACGGCCAGGGGGCCGATCGACACCGGGGAGCTGTTTTTT. Full variable domain (rest looked up from reference TRBV2 and TRBJ2-2): EPEVTQTPSHQVTQMGQEVILRCVPISNHLYFYWYRQILGQKVEFLVSFYNNEISEKSEIFDDQFSVERPDGSNFTLKIRSTKLEDSAMYFCASTARGPIDTGELFFGEGSRLTVL.

This chain links TRBV11-1 with TRBJ2-4, with 11 bases fitting TRBD2. The CDR3 is made up of 18 amino acids. The J segment lost 0 bases and the V segment lost 4 bases, leaving 8 bases of the junction unmatched. Germline V gives CDR1 SGHAT, CDR2 FQDESV (reference sequence). CDR3 loop: CASSSQPGLAVAKNIQYF. The DNA of the CDR3 is TGTGCCAGCAGCTCCCAACCGGGACTAGCGGTAGCCAAAAACATTCAGTACTTC.

The chain recombines TRBV7-9 with TRBJ2-1; D may be TRBD2 (6 bases). The CDR3 has 15 residues. Germline CDR1 is SEHNR and CDR2 is FQNEAQ (reference sequence). V was pared by 5 bases and J by 0 bases, with 11 bases between. In DNA, the CDR3 is TGTGCCAGCAGCGTTAGCGGCGTCTCCTACAATGAGCAGTTCTTC. It yields the protein CASSVSGVSYNEQFF.

This clonotype was seen a few times. V is TRBV20-1 and J is TRBJ1-1; TRBD1 matches 7 bases. CDR3 length: 17 residues. Trimming cost V 0 bases and J 5 bases; bases outside gene matches: 15. Germline lookup yields CDR1 DFQATT and CDR2 SNEGSKA (reference sequence). This CDR3 is CSARDLLLETGTTEAFF. The DNA of the CDR3 is TGCAGTGCTAGAGATTTGCTTCTCGAGACAGGGACTACTGAAGCTTTCTTT.

This clonotype was seen many times. The rearrangement joins TRBV7-9 to TRBJ2-5; D gene ambiguous. The CDR3 consists of 12 residues. Trimming removed 6 bases at V and 0 bases at J, with 5 bases between. Germline loops: CDR1 SEHNR, CDR2 FQNEAQ (reference sequence). CDR3 loop: CASSNNQETQYF. CDR3 DNA sequence: TGTGCCAGCAGTAACAACCAAGAGACCCAGTACTTC.

The chain combines TRBV6-1 with TRBJ2-7; possibly TRBD1 for D (5 bases). V was cut by 6 bases and J by 9 bases, with 18 bases left in between. Germline CDR1 is MNHNS and CDR2 is SASEGT. The CDR3 totals 13 residues. CDR3 sequence (DNA): TGTGCCAGCAGCCCCGACAGCCCCCTGGCGCAGTACTTC. As protein: CASSPDSPLAQYF.

This clonotype was seen repeatedly, ten times or more. This chain connects TRBV24-1 to TRBJ1-5; D remains unclear. This CDR3 spans 15 amino acids. Germline CDR1 and CDR2: KGHDR and SFDVKD. V gave up 9 bases and J gave up 0 bases, with 14 bases separating them. CDR3 amino acids: CATLTGQHSNQPQHF. CDR3 DNA: TGTGCCACCCTCACCGGGCAGCATAGCAATCAGCCCCAGCATTTT.

This clonotype came up many times. In DNA form, the CDR3 reads TGCAGCGTTGGGATAGCGGGGATGACTAGCACAGATACGCAGTATTTT. Amino acid sequence: CSVGIAGMTSTDTQYF. The rearrangement joins TRBV29-1 to TRBJ2-3, with TRBD2 matching 8 bases. V was pared by 4 bases and J by 0 bases, with 9 bases of the junction left unmatched. Germline CDR1 reads SQVTM; CDR2 reads ANQGSEA. The CDR3 loop spans 16 amino acids.

This clonotype was counted ten times or more. This rearrangement joins TRBV5-1 to TRBJ2-3, with D perhaps assigned TRBD1 or TRBD2 (5 bases each). Germline V gene lookup returns CDR1 SGHRS and CDR2 YFSETQ. The CDR3 is made up of 15 amino acids. Trimming cost V 5 bases and J 2 bases, with 15 bases left between them. Here the CDR3 reads CASSSPTGTTDTQYF. CDR3 DNA sequence: TGCGCCAGCAGTAGCCCGACGGGGACCACAGATACGCAGTATTTT.

In its sample, this clonotype was seen many times. The chain recombines TRBV11-2 with TRBJ2-2; tentatively, D is TRBD1 (5 bases). CDR3 length: 13 amino acids. The V and J ends lost 6 bases and 5 bases respectively, with 10 bases between them. CDR1 and CDR2 (germline): SGHAT, FQNNGV. CDR3 sequence (DNA): TGTGCCAGCAGAGGGGCGTATACCGGGGAGCTGTTTTTT. Its protein is CASRGAYTGELFF.

The chain has TRBV20-1 and TRBJ2-7; 8 bases fit TRBD2. This CDR3 is built from 16 residues. V trimming: 7 bases; J trimming: 4 bases; junction bases outside the gene matches: 18. Germline V CDR1 and CDR2: DFQATT, SNEGSKA (reference sequence). This CDR3 is CSVHSSGSPVLYEQYF. The CDR3 nucleotides are TGCAGTGTTCATTCCAGCGGGAGCCCGGTTTTGTACGAGCAGTACTTC.